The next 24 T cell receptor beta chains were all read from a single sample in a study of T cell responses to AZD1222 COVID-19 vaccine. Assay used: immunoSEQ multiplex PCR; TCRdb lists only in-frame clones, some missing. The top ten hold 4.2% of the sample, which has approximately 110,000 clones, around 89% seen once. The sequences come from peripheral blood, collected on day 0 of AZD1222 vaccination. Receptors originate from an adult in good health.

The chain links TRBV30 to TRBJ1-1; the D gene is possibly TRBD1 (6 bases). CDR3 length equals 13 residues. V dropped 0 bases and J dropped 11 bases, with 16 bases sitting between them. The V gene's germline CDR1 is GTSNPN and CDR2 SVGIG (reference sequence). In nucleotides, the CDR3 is TGTGCCTGGAGTGTGGCGGGGGCTGAGAGGGCTTTCTTT. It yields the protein CAWSVAGAERAFF.

CDR3 nucleotides: TGCAGCGTTGCCAGGGGGGCCGGGGAGACCCAGTACTTC. It translates to CSVARGAGETQYF. V gene TRBV29-1 combines with J gene TRBJ2-5; possible D gene TRBD1, 7 bases. The ends were cut back, 4 bases at V and 5 bases at J, with 14 bases in the middle. This CDR3 is 13 amino acids long. Germline loops: CDR1 SQVTM, CDR2 ANQGSEA.

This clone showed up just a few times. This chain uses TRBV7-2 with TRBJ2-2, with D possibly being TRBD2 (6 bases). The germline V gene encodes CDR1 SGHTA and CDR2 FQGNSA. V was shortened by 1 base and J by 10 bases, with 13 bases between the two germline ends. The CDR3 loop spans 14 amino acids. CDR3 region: CASSLEREVAELFF. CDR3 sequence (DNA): TGTGCCAGCAGCTTAGAAAGGGAGGTTGCGGAGCTGTTTTTT.

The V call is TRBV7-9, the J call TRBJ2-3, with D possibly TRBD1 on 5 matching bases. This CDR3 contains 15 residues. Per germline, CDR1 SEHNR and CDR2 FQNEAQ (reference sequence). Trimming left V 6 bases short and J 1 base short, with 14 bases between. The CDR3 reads CASSLEGVGTDTQYF. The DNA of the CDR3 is TGTGCCAGCAGTCTGGAAGGGGTCGGCACAGATACGCAGTATTTT.

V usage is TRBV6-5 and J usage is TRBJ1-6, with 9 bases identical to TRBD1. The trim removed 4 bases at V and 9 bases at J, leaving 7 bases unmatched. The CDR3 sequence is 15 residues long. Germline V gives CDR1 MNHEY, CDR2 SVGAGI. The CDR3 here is CASSSPQGASSPLHF. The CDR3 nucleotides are TGTGCCAGCAGTTCCCCACAGGGGGCGAGTTCACCCCTCCACTTT.

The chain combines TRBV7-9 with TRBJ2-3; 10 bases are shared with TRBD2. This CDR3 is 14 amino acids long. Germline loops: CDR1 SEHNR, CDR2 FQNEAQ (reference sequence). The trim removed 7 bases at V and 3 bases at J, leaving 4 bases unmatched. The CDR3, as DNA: TGTGCCAGCACCGCTAGCGGGAGAACAGATACGCAGTATTTT. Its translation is CASTASGRTDTQYF.

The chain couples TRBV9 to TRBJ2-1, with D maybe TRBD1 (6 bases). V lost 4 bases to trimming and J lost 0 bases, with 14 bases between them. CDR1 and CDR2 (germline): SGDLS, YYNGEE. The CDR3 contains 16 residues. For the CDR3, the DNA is TGTGCCAGCAGCAGTTACAGGGAGAGCTCCTACAATGAGCAGTTCTTC. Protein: CASSSYRESSYNEQFF.

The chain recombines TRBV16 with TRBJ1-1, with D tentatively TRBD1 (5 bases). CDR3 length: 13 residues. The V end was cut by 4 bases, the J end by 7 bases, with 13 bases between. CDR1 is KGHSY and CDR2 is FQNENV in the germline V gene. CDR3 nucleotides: TGTGCCAGCAGCCGCGCTCTCCAGGGTGAAGCTTTCTTT. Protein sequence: CASSRALQGEAFF.

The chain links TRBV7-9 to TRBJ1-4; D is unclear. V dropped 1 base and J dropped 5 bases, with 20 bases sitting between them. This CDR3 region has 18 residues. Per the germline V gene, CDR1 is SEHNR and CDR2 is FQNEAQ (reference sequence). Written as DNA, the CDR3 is TGTGCCAGCAGCTTAGACCTCTTAACCCCTCCCCTGAATGAAAAACTGTTTTTT. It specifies CASSLDLLTPPLNEKLFF.

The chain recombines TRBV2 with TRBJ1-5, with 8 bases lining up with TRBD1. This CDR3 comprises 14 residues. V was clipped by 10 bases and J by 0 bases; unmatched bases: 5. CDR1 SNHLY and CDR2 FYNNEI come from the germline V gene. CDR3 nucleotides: TGTGCCACCACGGACAGGGCTAGCAATCAGCCCCAGCATTTT. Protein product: CATTDRASNQPQHF.

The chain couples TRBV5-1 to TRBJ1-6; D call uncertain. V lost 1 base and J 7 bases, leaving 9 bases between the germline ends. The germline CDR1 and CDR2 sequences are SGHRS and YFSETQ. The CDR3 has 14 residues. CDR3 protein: CASSLSRINSPLHF. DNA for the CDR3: TGCGCCAGCAGCTTGTCACGGATAAATTCACCCCTCCACTTT.

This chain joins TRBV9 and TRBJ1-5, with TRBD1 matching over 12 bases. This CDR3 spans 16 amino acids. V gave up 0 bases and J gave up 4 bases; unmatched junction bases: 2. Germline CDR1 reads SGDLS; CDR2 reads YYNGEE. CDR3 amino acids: CASSVGDRGPNQPQHF. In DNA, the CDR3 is TGTGCCAGCAGCGTAGGGGACAGGGGGCCGAATCAGCCCCAGCATTTT.

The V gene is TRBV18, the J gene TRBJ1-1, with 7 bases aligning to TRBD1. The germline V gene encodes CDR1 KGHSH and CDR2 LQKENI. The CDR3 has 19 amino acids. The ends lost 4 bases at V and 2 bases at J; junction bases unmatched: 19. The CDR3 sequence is CASSLRNSLNDRVNTEAFF. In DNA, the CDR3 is TGTGCCAGCTCACTACGCAACAGCCTAAACGACAGGGTAAACACTGAAGCTTTCTTT.

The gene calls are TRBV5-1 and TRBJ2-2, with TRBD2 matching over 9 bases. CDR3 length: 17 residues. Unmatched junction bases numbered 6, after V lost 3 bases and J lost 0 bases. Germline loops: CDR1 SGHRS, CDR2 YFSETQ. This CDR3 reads CASSSSSGVSNTGELFF. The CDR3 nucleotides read TGCGCCAGCAGCTCATCTAGCGGGGTCTCGAACACCGGGGAGCTGTTTTTT.

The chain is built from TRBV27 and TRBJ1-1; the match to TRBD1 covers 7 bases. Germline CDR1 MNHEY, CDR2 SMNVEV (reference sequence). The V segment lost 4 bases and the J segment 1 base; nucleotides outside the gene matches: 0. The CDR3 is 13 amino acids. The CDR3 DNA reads TGTGCCAGCAGTTGGGACAGGAACACTGAAGCTTTCTTT. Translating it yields CASSWDRNTEAFF.

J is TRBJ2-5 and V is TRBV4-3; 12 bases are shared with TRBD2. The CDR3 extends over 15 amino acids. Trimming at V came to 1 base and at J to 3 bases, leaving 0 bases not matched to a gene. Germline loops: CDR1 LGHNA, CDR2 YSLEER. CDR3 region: CASSQGLAGEETQYF. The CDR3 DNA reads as TGCGCCAGCAGCCAAGGACTAGCGGGGGAAGAGACCCAGTACTTC.

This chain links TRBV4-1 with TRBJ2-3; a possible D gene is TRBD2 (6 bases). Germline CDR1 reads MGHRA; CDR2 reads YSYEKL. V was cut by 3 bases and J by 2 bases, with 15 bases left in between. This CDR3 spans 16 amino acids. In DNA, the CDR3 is TGCGCCAGCAGCCACCCCCGCAGGGAGGACACAGATACGCAGTATTTT. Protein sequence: CASSHPRREDTDTQYF.

The DNA for the CDR3 is TGTGCCAGCTCACCACAGGGAGATGGCTACACCTTC. It yields the protein CASSPQGDGYTF. The chain links TRBV18 to TRBJ1-2; D is unclear. The V and J ends lost 1 base and 6 bases respectively, with 6 bases between them. The length of the CDR3 is 12 residues. In germline, CDR1 is KGHSH, CDR2 LQKENI.

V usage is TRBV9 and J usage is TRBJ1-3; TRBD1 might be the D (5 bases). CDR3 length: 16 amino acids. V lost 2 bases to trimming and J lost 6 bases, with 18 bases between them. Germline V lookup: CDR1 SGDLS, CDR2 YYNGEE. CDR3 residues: CASSVDAGGVINTIYF. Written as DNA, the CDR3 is TGTGCCAGCAGCGTCGACGCGGGGGGGGTTATAAACACCATATATTTT. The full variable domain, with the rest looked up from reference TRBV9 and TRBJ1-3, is DSGVTQTPKHLITATGQRVTLRCSPRSGDLSVYWYQQSLDQGLQFLIQYYNGEERAKGNILERFSAQQFPDLHSELNLSSLELGDSALYFCASSVDAGGVINTIYFGEGSWLTVV.

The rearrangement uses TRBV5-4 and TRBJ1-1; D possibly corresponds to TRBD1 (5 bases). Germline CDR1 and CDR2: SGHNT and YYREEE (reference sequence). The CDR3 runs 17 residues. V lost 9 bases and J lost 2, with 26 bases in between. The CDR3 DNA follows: TGTGCCACCCGGGGAAGGGGCGATAAACGACCTAACACTGAAGCTTTCTTT. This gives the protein CATRGRGDKRPNTEAFF.

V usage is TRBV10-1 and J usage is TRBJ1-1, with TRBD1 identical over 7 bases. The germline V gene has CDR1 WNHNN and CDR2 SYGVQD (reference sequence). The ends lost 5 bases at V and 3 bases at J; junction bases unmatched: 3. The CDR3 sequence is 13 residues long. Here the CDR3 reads CASSFGTDTEAFF. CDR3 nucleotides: TGCGCCAGCAGTTTCGGGACAGACACTGAAGCTTTCTTT.

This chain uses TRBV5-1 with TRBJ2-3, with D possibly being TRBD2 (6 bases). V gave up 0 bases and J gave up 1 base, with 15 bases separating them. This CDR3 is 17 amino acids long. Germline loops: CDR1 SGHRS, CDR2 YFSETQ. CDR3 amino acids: CASSLAIQSGGTDTQYF. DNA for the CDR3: TGCGCCAGCAGCTTGGCCATCCAATCGGGGGGCACAGATACGCAGTATTTT.

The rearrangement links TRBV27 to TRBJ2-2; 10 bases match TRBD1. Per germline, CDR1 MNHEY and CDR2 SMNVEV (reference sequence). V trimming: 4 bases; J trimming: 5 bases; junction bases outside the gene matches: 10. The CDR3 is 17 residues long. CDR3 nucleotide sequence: TGTGCCAGCAGTTACCCCCTTGGACAGGGGGGAACCGGGGAGCTGTTTTTT. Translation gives CASSYPLGQGGTGELFF.

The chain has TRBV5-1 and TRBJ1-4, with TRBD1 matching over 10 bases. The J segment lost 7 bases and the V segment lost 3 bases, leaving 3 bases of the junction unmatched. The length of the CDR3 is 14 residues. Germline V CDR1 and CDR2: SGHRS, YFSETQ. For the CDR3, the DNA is TGCGCCAGCAGCTCCGGGACAGGGGTTGAAAAACTGTTTTTT. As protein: CASSSGTGVEKLFF.